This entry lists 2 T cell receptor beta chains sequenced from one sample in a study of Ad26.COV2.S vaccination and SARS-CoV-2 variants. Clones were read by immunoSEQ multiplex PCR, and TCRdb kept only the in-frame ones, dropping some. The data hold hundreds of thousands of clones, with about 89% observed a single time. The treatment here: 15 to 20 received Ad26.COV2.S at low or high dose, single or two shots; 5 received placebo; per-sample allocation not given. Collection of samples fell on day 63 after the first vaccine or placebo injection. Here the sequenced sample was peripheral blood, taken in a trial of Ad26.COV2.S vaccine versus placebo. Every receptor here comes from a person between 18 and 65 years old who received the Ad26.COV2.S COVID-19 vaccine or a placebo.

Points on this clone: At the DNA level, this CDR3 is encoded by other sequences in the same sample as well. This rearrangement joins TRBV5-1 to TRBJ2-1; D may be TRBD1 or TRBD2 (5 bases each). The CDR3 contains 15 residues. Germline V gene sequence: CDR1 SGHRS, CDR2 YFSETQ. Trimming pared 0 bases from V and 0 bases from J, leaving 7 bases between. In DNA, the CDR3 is TGCGCCAGCAGCTTGGATGGGGGCTCCTACAATGAGCAGTTCTTC. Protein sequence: CASSLDGGSYNEQFF.

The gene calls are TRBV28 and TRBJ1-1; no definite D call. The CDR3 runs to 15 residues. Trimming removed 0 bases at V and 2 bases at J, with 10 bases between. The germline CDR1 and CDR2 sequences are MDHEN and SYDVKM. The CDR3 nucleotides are TGTGCCAGCAGTTTATGGTTAGGACCAAACACTGAAGCTTTCTTT. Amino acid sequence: CASSLWLGPNTEAFF.